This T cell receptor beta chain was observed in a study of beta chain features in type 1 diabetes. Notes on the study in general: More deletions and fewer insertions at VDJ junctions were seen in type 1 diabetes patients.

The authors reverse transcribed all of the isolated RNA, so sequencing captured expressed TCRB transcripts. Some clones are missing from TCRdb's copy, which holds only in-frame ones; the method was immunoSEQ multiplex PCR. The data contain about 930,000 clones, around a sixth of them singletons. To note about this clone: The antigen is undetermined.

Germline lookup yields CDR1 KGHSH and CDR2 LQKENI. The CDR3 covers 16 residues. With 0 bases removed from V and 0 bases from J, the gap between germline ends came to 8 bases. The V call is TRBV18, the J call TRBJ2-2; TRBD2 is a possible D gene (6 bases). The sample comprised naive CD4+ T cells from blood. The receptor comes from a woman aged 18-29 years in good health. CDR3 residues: CASSPPSGPNTGELFF. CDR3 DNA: TGTGCCAGCTCACCACCGAGCGGGCCGAACACCGGGGAGCTGTTTTTT.